These 22 T cell receptor beta chains originate from one sample sequenced in a study of blood T cell repertoires in COVID-19. Only in-frame clones appear in the TCRdb table, and some are missing; sequencing was by immunoSEQ multiplex PCR. The sample comprises over 200,000 clones, around nine tenths of which are singletons, and 6.5% rests with the top ten. The sample was peripheral blood. Receptor source: a man aged 60-69 years who had recovered from COVID-19.

This clone was seen more than once but under ten times. The CDR3 reads CASSSISGTGGTEAFF. In DNA, the CDR3 is TGTGCCAGCAGTTCAATATCCGGGACAGGGGGCACTGAAGCTTTCTTT. The chain uses TRBV6-5 and TRBJ1-1, with 11 nucleotides matching TRBD1. V lost 4 bases, J lost 4 bases, and 8 bases stayed unmatched. Germline V gene lookup returns CDR1 MNHEY and CDR2 SVGAGI. The CDR3 loop spans 16 amino acids.

This chain links TRBV18 with TRBJ1-3, with TRBD1 identical over 8 bases. The CDR3 has 16 residues. Germline values: CDR1 KGHSH, CDR2 LQKENI. V shed 4 bases and J 2 bases; nucleotides not matched to a gene: 7. The CDR3, as DNA: TGTGCCAGCTCACAGCAGGGGGCGCTTACTGGAAACACCATATATTTT. It is translated as CASSQQGALTGNTIYF.

This sequence joins TRBV4-2 and TRBJ1-6; D gene ambiguous. The V end lost 5 bases, the J end lost 1 base, and 9 bases lay between the germline ends. Per germline, CDR1 LGHNA and CDR2 YNFKEQ. The CDR3 consists of 15 residues. The CDR3 nucleotides read TGTGCCAGCAGCGTCGAAGCGTCCTATAATTCACCCCTCCACTTT. Translated, it gives CASSVEASYNSPLHF.

The chain uses TRBV28 and TRBJ2-2; no clear D gene. Germline CDR1 reads MDHEN; CDR2 reads SYDVKM. The CDR3 has 15 residues. Trimming shortened V by 1 base and J by 5 bases, and 11 bases separated the two germline ends. CDR3 sequence: CASSLSRIVTGELFF. The CDR3 region has the DNA TGTGCCAGCAGTTTATCCAGAATTGTAACCGGGGAGCTGTTTTTT.

The chain carries TRBV4-2 and TRBJ2-1, with 8 bases fitting TRBD2. Germline CDR1 LGHNA, CDR2 YNFKEQ. The CDR3 consists of 15 residues. The V gene end was trimmed by 1 base and the J gene end by 9 bases; junction bases not matched to a gene: 8. DNA of the CDR3: TGTGCCAGCAGCCAAGCTGCCCGGGGGGGCACTGAGCAGTTCTTC. As protein: CASSQAARGGTEQFF.

This clone was detected only once. The chain is built from TRBV7-8 and TRBJ1-1; 7 bases agree with TRBD1. Germline V gives CDR1 SGHVS, CDR2 FQNEAQ. The CDR3 runs to 16 residues. V lost 1 base, J lost 4 bases, and 9 bases stayed unmatched. The CDR3 here is CASSLGQGNRPTEAFF. DNA for the CDR3: TGTGCCAGCAGCTTAGGACAGGGAAATCGTCCCACTGAAGCTTTCTTT. The full variable domain, its missing parts supplied by reference TRBV7-8 and TRBJ1-1, is GAGVSQSPRYKVAKRGQDVALRCDPISGHVSLFWYQQALGQGPEFLTYFQNEAQLDKSGLPSDRFFAERPEGSVSTLKIQRTQQEDSAVYLCASSLGQGNRPTEAFFGQGTRLTVV.

Only one count was recorded for this clone. The chain uses TRBV6-5 and TRBJ2-7, with D possibly being TRBD1 or TRBD2 (7 bases each). The CDR3 sequence is 14 residues long. Germline V gene data show CDR1 as MNHEY and CDR2 as SVGAGI. V was clipped by 6 bases and J by 3 bases, with 15 bases between them. The CDR3 DNA sequence: TGTGCCAGCAGCTACAGGGGAGGGGACTACGAGCAGTACTTC. The encoded protein is CASSYRGGDYEQYF.

V and J are TRBV9 and TRBJ1-2, with D perhaps TRBD1 (5 bases). Germline CDR1 is SGDLS and CDR2 is YYNGEE. The CDR3 totals 15 residues. V lost 0 bases and J 4 bases, leaving 13 bases between the germline ends. CDR3 sequence: CASSVAQGAGYGYTF. In DNA, the CDR3 is TGTGCCAGCAGCGTAGCTCAAGGGGCTGGCTATGGCTACACCTTC.

The rearrangement joins TRBV2 to TRBJ2-5, with 7 positions matching TRBD2. Germline V CDR1 and CDR2: SNHLY, FYNNEI. CDR3 length: 15 residues. J lost 1 base, V lost 7 bases, and 9 bases had no gene match. The CDR3 is CASNWGGRTQETQYF. The CDR3, as DNA: TGTGCCAGCAATTGGGGGGGAAGAACCCAAGAGACCCAGTACTTC.

V usage is TRBV9 and J usage is TRBJ2-1; a weak D match, TRBD2 (5 bases). V lost 0 bases, J lost 4 bases, and 20 bases lay in between. Looked up from germline, CDR1 is SGDLS and CDR2 is YYNGEE. This CDR3 comprises 18 residues. This chain's CDR3 is CASSVAVPGIGKYNEQFF. In nucleotides, the CDR3 is TGTGCCAGCAGCGTAGCGGTCCCGGGTATCGGGAAGTACAATGAGCAGTTCTTC.

This chain joins TRBV9 and TRBJ2-1, with 12 nucleotides matching TRBD2. Trimming cost V 3 bases and J 7 bases; bases outside gene matches: 5. Looked up from germline, CDR1 is SGDLS and CDR2 is YYNGEE. The CDR3 has 15 residues. Written as DNA, the CDR3 is TGTGCCAGCAGCGGACATGGGACTAGCGGGAATGAGCAGTTCTTC. The encoded protein is CASSGHGTSGNEQFF.

The sample holds one count of this clone. The chain joins TRBV7-2 to TRBJ2-7, with 8 positions matching TRBD2. Trimming took 7 bases from V and 4 from J; bases not matched to a gene: 15. The CDR3 sequence is 16 residues long. Germline V gene data show CDR1 as SGHTA and CDR2 as FQGNSA. CDR3 residues: CASNNEPREGRYEQYF. DNA for the CDR3: TGTGCCAGCAACAACGAACCTCGGGAGGGCCGATACGAGCAGTACTTC.

The chain carries TRBV2 and TRBJ2-7, with 11 bases that match TRBD2. This CDR3 has 14 amino acids. V trimming: 5 bases; J trimming: 2 bases; junction bases outside the gene matches: 2. Germline CDR1 is SNHLY and CDR2 is FYNNEI. CDR3 in DNA: TGTGCCAGCAGTTTAGCGGGGGGGCCCTACGAGCAGTACTTC. As protein: CASSLAGGPYEQYF.

This clone was detected only a few times. A read error may account for a junction end that differs from germline. The chain joins TRBV28 to TRBJ1-2; weak D call: TRBD1 (6 bases). Germline CDR1 is MDHEN and CDR2 is SYDVKM. CDR3 length: 14 residues. In nucleotides, the CDR3 is TGTGCCAGCACTTTACTGGGGGCGCTGGGTGGCTACACCTTC. Its translation: CASTLLGALGGYTF.

V and J are TRBV7-2 and TRBJ1-2; D not certain. The V and J ends lost 2 bases and 6 bases respectively, with 13 bases between them. The CDR3 totals 14 residues. Germline V gene data show CDR1 as SGHTA and CDR2 as FQGNSA. The CDR3 here is CASSLLVENHGYTF. Here the CDR3 DNA reads TGTGCCAGCAGCTTACTCGTGGAGAACCATGGCTACACCTTC.

V usage is TRBV7-2 and J usage is TRBJ2-7; possibly TRBD2 for D (5 bases). V lost 5 bases and J 0 bases, leaving 14 bases between the germline ends. The V gene's germline CDR1 is SGHTA and CDR2 FQGNSA. The CDR3 has 15 amino acids. The CDR3 nucleotides are TGTGCCAGCAGCCCCGACTATGTGAACTCCTACGAGCAGTACTTC. This codes for CASSPDYVNSYEQYF.

This clone occurred once. The chain employs TRBV6-5 and TRBJ2-2; weak D call: TRBD1 (5 bases). Trimming pared 8 bases from V and 8 bases from J, leaving 21 bases between. This CDR3 comprises 15 residues. Germline V gene data show CDR1 as MNHEY and CDR2 as SVGAGI. CDR3 nucleotide sequence: TGTGCCAGCGGAAAAATTGGGGCCGTCCTGGGGGAGCTGTTTTTT. This translates into CASGKIGAVLGELFF.

The gene calls are TRBV18 and TRBJ2-6; tentatively, D is TRBD2 (5 bases). V lost 3 bases and J 2 bases, leaving 11 bases between the germline ends. The germline gives CDR1 KGHSH, CDR2 LQKENI. The CDR3 runs to 16 residues. The CDR3 sequence: CASSPWEKAGANVLTF. The DNA of the CDR3 is TGTGCCAGCTCACCTTGGGAGAAGGCTGGGGCCAACGTCCTGACTTTC.

This chain joins TRBV18 and TRBJ2-7; possible D gene TRBD1, 5 bases. Germline V lookup: CDR1 KGHSH, CDR2 LQKENI. This CDR3 is built from 14 residues. The V and J ends lost 3 bases and 3 bases respectively, with 12 bases between them. The CDR3 DNA sequence: TGTGCCAGCTCACCTCCCGGACAAGACTACGAGCAGTACTTC. Translating gives CASSPPGQDYEQYF.

V and J are TRBV12-5 and TRBJ2-2, with 7 nucleotides matching TRBD2. Losses at the gene ends were 1 base for V and 4 bases for J; bases not matched to a gene: 6. The CDR3 totals 16 residues. CDR1 is LGHNT and CDR2 is FRNRAP in the germline V gene. The DNA for the CDR3 is TGTGCTAGTGGTTTGGCATTGGGAGGGCCCACCGGGGAGCTGTTTTTT. This encodes CASGLALGGPTGELFF. Variable domain in full (rest from reference TRBV12-5 and TRBJ2-2): DARVTQTPRHKVTEMGQEVTMRCQPILGHNTVFWYRQTMMQGLELLAYFRNRAPLDDSGMPKDRFSAEMPDATLATLKIQPSEPRDSAVYFCASGLALGGPTGELFFGEGSRLTVL.

The chain combines TRBV5-4 with TRBJ2-2; 8 bases line up with TRBD2. CDR1 is SGHNT and CDR2 is YYREEE in the germline V gene (reference sequence). There are 14 residues in the CDR3. The V and J ends lost 4 bases and 3 bases, in that order; junction bases with no gene match: 2. This CDR3 is CASSRAGDTGELFF. The CDR3 DNA is TGTGCCAGCAGCCGAGCGGGAGACACCGGGGAGCTGTTTTTT. The full variable domain, in which reference TRBV5-4 and TRBJ2-2 provide the parts outside the CDR3, is ETGVTQSPTHLIKTRGQQVTLRCSSQSGHNTVSWYQQALGQGPQFIFQYYREEENGRGNFPPRFSGLQFPNYSSELNVNALELDDSALYLCASSRAGDTGELFFGEGSRLTVL.

This clone was seen just once. This chain connects TRBV6-5 to TRBJ2-7; 7 positions match TRBD1. V shed 4 bases and J 3 bases; nucleotides not matched to a gene: 3. The V gene's germline CDR1 is MNHEY and CDR2 SVGAGI. The CDR3 spans 13 residues. The CDR3 DNA follows: TGTGCCAGCAGTTCGGACAGGAACTACGAGCAGTACTTC. As protein: CASSSDRNYEQYF.